Each of the 29 T cell receptor beta chains below was sequenced from the same sample in a study of low-dose radiotherapy and immunotherapy resistance in tumors. cDNA synthesis used a TRAV/TRBV-specific primer set for both chains. TCRs were put through around 20 PCR cycles of amplification with Phusion. A constant-region primer and the V-primer adapter served as the primer pair. Each CDR3 protein is one row after TCRdb ran MiXCR on the reads. The repertoire holds 85,000 to 100,000 distinct CDR3 sequences, with more than 8% as singletons. Time point given: before trial treatment. This specimen was PBMCs, taken before treatment. These TCRs come from a male donor with prostate cancer.

This clonotype appeared many times. The chain has TRBV2 and TRBJ1-4, with 7 bases matching TRBD1. The CDR3 consists of 13 residues. Per germline, CDR1 SNHLY and CDR2 FYNNEI. V was pared by 7 bases and J by 8 bases, with 7 bases of the junction left unmatched. The CDR3 sequence is CASIDRVKEKLFF. In nucleotides, the CDR3 is TGTGCCAGCATAGACAGGGTGAAGGAAAAACTGTTTTTT.

V and J are TRBV30 and TRBJ1-1; 8 positions match TRBD1. CDR3 length: 13 residues. With V trimmed by 0 bases and J by 7 bases, 4 bases remained unmatched. CDR1 is GTSNPN and CDR2 is SVGIG in the germline V gene (reference sequence). In DNA, the CDR3 is TGTGCCTGGAGTGTACAGGGGGTAGGTGAAGCTTTCTTT. Translated: CAWSVQGVGEAFF.

This clonotype came up many times. This chain connects TRBV4-2 to TRBJ1-2; perhaps TRBD1 as D (5 bases). This CDR3 is 14 amino acids long. Germline CDR1 LGHNA, CDR2 YNFKEQ. Trimming stripped 6 bases from V and 3 bases from J, with 14 bases between. The CDR3, as DNA: TGTGCCAGCAGGAGGGCAGGGATGGACTATGGCTACACCTTC. This sequence encodes CASRRAGMDYGYTF.

There are many counts of this clonotype. The chain has TRBV19 and TRBJ1-5; 7 nucleotides align to TRBD1. Looked up from germline, CDR1 is LNHDA and CDR2 is SQIVND (reference sequence). Trimming at V came to 4 bases and at J to 5 bases, leaving 11 bases not matched to a gene. CDR3 size: 16 residues. The CDR3 here is CASSTRQGRVDQPQHF. In nucleotides, the CDR3 is TGTGCCAGTAGTACACGACAGGGTAGAGTCGATCAGCCCCAGCATTTT.

In its sample, this clonotype was seen many times. The rearrangement joins TRBV28 to TRBJ1-1, with D unresolved. CDR1 is MDHEN, CDR2 SYDVKM, per germline. The CDR3 consists of 12 residues. The germline V and J ends were trimmed by 10 bases and 3 bases, with 12 bases remaining between them. CDR3: CATEDRYTEAFF. In DNA, the CDR3 is TGTGCCACTGAGGACCGATACACTGAAGCTTTCTTT.

The chain recombines TRBV2 with TRBJ1-2; D may be TRBD1 (6 bases). The CDR3 length is 14 residues. Trimming took off 1 base at V and 7 bases at J, with 13 bases between the two ends. Germline V gene data show CDR1 as SNHLY and CDR2 as FYNNEI. The CDR3 spells CASSEGTALGGYTF. CDR3 coding DNA: TGTGCCAGCAGTGAAGGGACAGCTCTTGGTGGCTACACCTTC.

The table lists this clonotype with many counts. The chain combines TRBV20-1 with TRBJ1-4, with D possibly being TRBD1 (5 bases). The germline V gene has CDR1 DFQATT and CDR2 SNEGSKA (reference sequence). V was trimmed by 6 bases and J by 8 bases, leaving 16 bases between them. The CDR3 extends over 13 amino acids. As DNA, the CDR3 is TGCAGTGCCCCGGACACCCCAGGGGAAAAACTGTTTTTT. It specifies CSAPDTPGEKLFF.

There are many counts of this clonotype. The chain couples TRBV24-1 to TRBJ2-1; TRBD2 is a possible D gene (7 bases). Trimming took off 0 bases at V and 8 bases at J, with 16 bases between the two ends. The CDR3 loop spans 16 amino acids. The germline CDR1 and CDR2 sequences are KGHDR and SFDVKD. The CDR3 here is CATSDLPRGGLDEQFF. The CDR3 coding sequence is TGTGCCACCAGTGATTTGCCAAGGGGGGGCTTGGATGAGCAGTTCTTC.

This clonotype was picked up many times. The chain uses TRBV7-2 and TRBJ2-3, with D unresolved. CDR3 length: 14 residues. V gave up 5 bases and J gave up 3 bases, with 12 bases separating them. Germline-derived CDR1 and CDR2 are SGHTA and FQGNSA. The CDR3 bases are TGTGCCAGCAGCCCTCGATGGCGTACAGATACGCAGTATTTT. This encodes CASSPRWRTDTQYF.

This clonotype was counted many times. J is TRBJ2-1 and V is TRBV6-5; D is perhaps TRBD1 (5 bases). The CDR3 runs 15 residues. V lost 6 bases and J lost 4, with 16 bases in between. Germline CDR1 is MNHEY and CDR2 is SVGAGI. The CDR3 nucleotides are TGTGCCAGCAGGGCCCAGGGCCTCAAATACAATGAGCAGTTCTTC. Its protein product is CASRAQGLKYNEQFF.

This clonotype was detected many times. In DNA, the CDR3 is TGTGCCAGCAGTTTTCCGGGGGTTTGCAATCAGCCCCAGCATTTT. This encodes CASSFPGVCNQPQHF. The V call is TRBV27, the J call TRBJ1-5; D is possibly TRBD1 (5 bases). V was pared by 3 bases and J by 2 bases, with 11 bases between. The CDR3 is 15 amino acids. Germline V gene data show CDR1 as MNHEY and CDR2 as SMNVEV (reference sequence).

This clonotype was counted many times. DNA of the CDR3: TGTGCCAGCAGTGGAGGGACAGGCCAAGAGACCCAGTACTTC. This gives the protein CASSGGTGQETQYF. The rearrangement uses TRBV12-3 or TRBV12-4 and TRBJ2-5, with 8 bases identical to TRBD1. V shed 5 bases and J 1 base; nucleotides not matched to a gene: 3. This CDR3 contains 14 residues.

The chain links TRBV2 to TRBJ1-1, with D possibly being TRBD1 (5 bases). The V gene's germline CDR1 is SNHLY and CDR2 FYNNEI. There are 13 residues in the CDR3. Trimming pared 7 bases from V and 5 bases from J, leaving 14 bases between. CDR3 protein: CASNRDPGTEAFF. CDR3 bases: TGTGCCAGCAACCGGGACCCTGGGACTGAAGCTTTCTTT.

V and J are TRBV2 and TRBJ1-1; D unresolved. Germline V gene lookup returns CDR1 SNHLY and CDR2 FYNNEI. This CDR3 has 11 amino acids. The germline V and J ends were trimmed by 4 bases and 8 bases, with 8 bases remaining between them. The CDR3: CASSVVREAFF. The DNA for the CDR3 is TGTGCCAGCAGTGTGGTCCGGGAAGCTTTCTTT.

This clonotype was counted many times. The rearrangement uses TRBV27 and TRBJ1-6, with D maybe TRBD1 (6 bases). The CDR3 has 14 residues. V lost 5 bases and J lost 6, with 11 bases in between. Germline CDR1 reads MNHEY; CDR2 reads SMNVEV (reference sequence). CDR3 nucleotides: TGTGCCAGCAGTCTGGGACACCCTAATTCACCCCTCCACTTT. Translation gives CASSLGHPNSPLHF.

The chain recombines TRBV30 with TRBJ2-1, with D possibly being TRBD2 (6 bases). Germline values: CDR1 GTSNPN, CDR2 SVGIG (reference sequence). V gave up 5 bases and J gave up 3 bases, with 8 bases separating them. The CDR3 covers 12 residues. In DNA, the CDR3 is TGTGCCTGGCGGGGGAACTACAATGAGCAGTTCTTC. It codes for CAWRGNYNEQFF.

This clonotype has a count of ten or more. J is TRBJ1-1 and V is TRBV7-6, with 11 nucleotides matching TRBD1. Germline V gene data show CDR1 as SGHVS and CDR2 as FNYEAQ. V was clipped by 5 bases and J by 5 bases; unmatched bases: 7. The CDR3 contains 15 residues. The CDR3 DNA reads TGTGCCAGCAGCCGTGGGACAGGGGGGTTTACTGAAGCTTTCTTT. Encoded protein: CASSRGTGGFTEAFF.

There are many counts of this clonotype. The J gene is TRBJ2-1, the V gene TRBV7-2; D is ambiguous. Trimming took off 1 base at V and 5 bases at J, with 12 bases between the two ends. Germline CDR1 and CDR2: SGHTA and FQGNSA. The CDR3 is made up of 15 amino acids. The CDR3 DNA is TGTGCCAGCAGCTTAGGGCTAGTAACGCACAATGAGCAGTTCTTC. Translated, it gives CASSLGLVTHNEQFF. The full variable domain, with the rest looked up from reference TRBV7-2 and TRBJ2-1, is GAGVSQSPSNKVTEKGKDVELRCDPISGHTALYWYRQSLGQGLEFLIYFQGNSAPDKSGLPSDRFSAERTGGSVSTLTIQRTQQEDSAVYLCASSLGLVTHNEQFFGPGTRLTVL.

This clonotype was detected once. A read error is likely here: a far larger clone is one base away. The genes are TRBV28 and TRBJ2-7; D perhaps matches TRBD1 (5 bases). Trimming cost V 5 bases and J 7 bases, with 12 bases left between them. Germline V gene data show CDR1 as MDHEN and CDR2 as SYDVKM. The CDR3 runs 12 residues. The CDR3 is CASSPRDREQYF. Written as DNA, the CDR3 is TGTGCCAGCAGTCCCAGGGATCGGGAGCAGTACTTC.

This clonotype is labeled as medium-sized. V and J are TRBV28 and TRBJ2-5; D possibly corresponds to TRBD2 (6 bases). Trimming stripped 5 bases from V and 5 bases from J, with 21 bases between. From germline, CDR1 is MDHEN and CDR2 SYDVKM. The CDR3 sequence is 16 residues long. CDR3 DNA sequence: TGTGCCAGCAGTGGCCGGGACTCGACGACCCTGGAGACCCAGTACTTC. It translates to CASSGRDSTTLETQYF.

This clonotype was recorded at least ten times. V gene TRBV5-1 combines with J gene TRBJ2-7, with 12 bases matching TRBD2. The trim removed 1 base at V and 2 bases at J, leaving 1 base unmatched. CDR1 is SGHRS and CDR2 is YFSETQ in the germline V gene. There are 15 residues in the CDR3. The CDR3 region is CASSLRTSGTYEQYF. Written as DNA, the CDR3 is TGCGCCAGCAGCTTGAGGACTAGCGGGACCTACGAGCAGTACTTC.

This clonotype has ten or more counts. The chain joins TRBV24-1 to TRBJ2-4; TRBD2 might be the D (5 bases). The CDR3 is made up of 15 amino acids. Germline V gene data show CDR1 as KGHDR and CDR2 as SFDVKD. The germline V and J ends were trimmed by 2 bases and 1 base, with 8 bases remaining between them. In DNA, the CDR3 is TGTGCCACCAGTGATTCTAGCTTGGCCAAAAACATTCAGTACTTC. It yields the protein CATSDSSLAKNIQYF.

This chain links TRBV27 with TRBJ2-7; 9 bases agree with TRBD1. V trimming: 6 bases; J trimming: 0 bases; junction bases outside the gene matches: 9. The CDR3 is 16 residues long. The germline V gene has CDR1 MNHEY and CDR2 SMNVEV (reference sequence). This chain's CDR3 is CASRTTAGQGSYEQYF. CDR3 in DNA: TGTGCCAGCAGGACTACCGCGGGACAGGGCTCCTACGAGCAGTACTTC.

At least ten counts were recorded for this clonotype. The chain recombines TRBV6-2 or TRBV6-3 with TRBJ2-1, with 14 bases aligning to TRBD2. V lost 2 bases to trimming and J lost 0 bases; unmatched junction nucleotides: 9. CDR1 is MNHEY and CDR2 is SVGEGT in the germline V gene. The CDR3 is 20 residues long. The CDR3, as DNA: TGTGCCAGCAGTTACACCGGGACTAGCGGGAGTCGGAGCTCCTACAATGAGCAGTTCTTC. The encoded protein is CASSYTGTSGSRSSYNEQFF.

As concerns this clonotype: A far larger clone is off by one base, so a read error is likely. The genes are TRBV5-8 and TRBJ2-1; 7 bases agree with TRBD2. Germline loops: CDR1 SGHTS, CDR2 YDEGEE. The junction had 5 bases not matched to a gene; V was cut back by 0 bases and J by 2 bases. CDR3 length: 16 amino acids. This CDR3 reads CASSLVSGLAYNEQFF. In nucleotides, the CDR3 is TGTGCCAGCAGCTTGGTTAGCGGGCTTGCCTACAATGAGCAGTTCTTC. Drawing the rest from reference TRBV5-8 and TRBJ2-1, the complete variable domain is EAGVTQSPTHLIKTRGQQATLRCSPISGHTSVYWYQQALGLGLQFLLWYDEGEERNRGNFPPRFSGRQFPNYSSELNVNALELEDSALYLCASSLVSGLAYNEQFFGPGTRLTVL.

This clonotype appeared many times. CDR3 protein: CASSPSGSGAVSRNEQFF. CDR3 DNA: TGTGCCAGCAGCCCAAGCGGTAGTGGGGCAGTCTCGAGGAATGAGCAGTTCTTC. V is TRBV9 and J is TRBJ2-1, with D perhaps being TRBD1 or TRBD2 (5 bases each). V lost 4 bases, J lost 7 bases, and 27 bases lay in between. CDR1 and CDR2 (germline): SGDLS, YYNGEE. There are 18 residues in the CDR3.

Ten or more counts support this clonotype. CDR3: CASEGPGYEQYF. CDR3 DNA sequence: TGCGCCAGCGAGGGACCCGGCTACGAGCAGTACTTC. This chain links TRBV10-2 with TRBJ2-7; either TRBD1 or TRBD2 may fit D (5 bases each). Germline values: CDR1 WSHSY, CDR2 SAAADI. The CDR3 extends over 12 amino acids. The V end lost 8 bases, the J end lost 3 bases, and 11 bases lay between the germline ends.

This clonotype was picked up many times. This sequence joins TRBV28 and TRBJ1-1; 7 bases match TRBD1. Unmatched junction bases numbered 15, after V lost 10 bases and J lost 1 base. The CDR3 extends over 16 amino acids. Germline-derived CDR1 and CDR2 are MDHEN and SYDVKM. The CDR3 loop is CATGIGGPRENTEAFF. CDR3 DNA: TGTGCCACCGGGATAGGGGGCCCGAGGGAGAACACTGAAGCTTTCTTT.

This clonotype was found many times. This chain links TRBV18 with TRBJ2-3; 7 nucleotides line up with TRBD2. Germline values: CDR1 KGHSH, CDR2 LQKENI. The CDR3 is made up of 16 amino acids. The junction had 8 bases not matched to a gene; V was cut back by 3 bases and J by 2 bases. The CDR3 DNA follows: TGTGCCAGCTCACCTCTCTGGGGGACTACCACAGATACGCAGTATTTT. Its protein product is CASSPLWGTTTDTQYF.